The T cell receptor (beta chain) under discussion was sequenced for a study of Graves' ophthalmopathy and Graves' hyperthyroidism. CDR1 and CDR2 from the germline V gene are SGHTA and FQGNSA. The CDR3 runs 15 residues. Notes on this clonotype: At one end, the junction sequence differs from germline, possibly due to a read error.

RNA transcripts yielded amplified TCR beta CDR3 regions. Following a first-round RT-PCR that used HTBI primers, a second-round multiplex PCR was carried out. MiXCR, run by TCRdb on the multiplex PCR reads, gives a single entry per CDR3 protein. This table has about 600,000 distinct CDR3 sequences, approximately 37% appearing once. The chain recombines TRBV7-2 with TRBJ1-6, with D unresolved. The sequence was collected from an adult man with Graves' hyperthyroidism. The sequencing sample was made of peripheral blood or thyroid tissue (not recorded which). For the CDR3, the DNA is TGTGCCAGCAGCTTGGGCAGGACCTATAATTCACCCCCCCGCTTT. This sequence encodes CASSLGRTYNSPPRF.